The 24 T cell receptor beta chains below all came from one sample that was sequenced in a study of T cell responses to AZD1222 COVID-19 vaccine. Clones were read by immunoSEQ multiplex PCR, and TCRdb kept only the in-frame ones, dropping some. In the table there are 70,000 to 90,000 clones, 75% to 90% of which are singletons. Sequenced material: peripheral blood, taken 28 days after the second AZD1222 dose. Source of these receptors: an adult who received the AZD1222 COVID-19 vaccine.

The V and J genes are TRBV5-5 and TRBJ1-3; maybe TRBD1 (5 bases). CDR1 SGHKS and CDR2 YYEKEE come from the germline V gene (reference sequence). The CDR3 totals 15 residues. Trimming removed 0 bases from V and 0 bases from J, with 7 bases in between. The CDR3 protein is CASSLAGGSGNTIYF. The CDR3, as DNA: TGTGCCAGCAGCTTGGCTGGGGGCTCTGGAAACACCATATATTTT.

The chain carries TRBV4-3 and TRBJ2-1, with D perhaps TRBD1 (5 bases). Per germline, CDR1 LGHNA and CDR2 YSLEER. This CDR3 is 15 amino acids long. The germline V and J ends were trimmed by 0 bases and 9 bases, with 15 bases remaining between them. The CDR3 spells CASSQEGGAGREQFF. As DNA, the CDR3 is TGCGCCAGCAGCCAAGAGGGTGGGGCAGGGCGTGAGCAGTTCTTC.

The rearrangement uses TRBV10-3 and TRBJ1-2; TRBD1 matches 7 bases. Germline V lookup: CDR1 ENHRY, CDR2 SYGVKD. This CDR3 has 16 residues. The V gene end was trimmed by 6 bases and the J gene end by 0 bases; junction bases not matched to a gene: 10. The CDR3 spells CAIRPQGRGANYGYTF. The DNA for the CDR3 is TGTGCCATCAGGCCACAGGGGCGAGGGGCTAACTATGGCTACACCTTC.

CDR3 region: CASSMRRTEAFF. The CDR3 DNA follows: TGTGCCAGTAGTATGCGGCGGACTGAAGCTTTCTTT. This chain joins TRBV19 and TRBJ1-1; no firm D call. Germline CDR1 and CDR2: LNHDA and SQIVND (reference sequence). The CDR3 is made up of 12 amino acids. The V end was cut by 3 bases, the J end by 5 bases, with 7 bases between.

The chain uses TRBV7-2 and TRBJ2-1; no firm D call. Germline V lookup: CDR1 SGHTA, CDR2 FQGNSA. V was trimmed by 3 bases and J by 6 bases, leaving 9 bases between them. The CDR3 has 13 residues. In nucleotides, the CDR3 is TGTGCCAGCAGCTTCGAGAGCTCCAATGAGCAGTTCTTC. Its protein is CASSFESSNEQFF. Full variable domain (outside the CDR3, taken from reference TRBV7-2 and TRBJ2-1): GAGVSQSPSNKVTEKGKDVELRCDPISGHTALYWYRQSLGQGLEFLIYFQGNSAPDKSGLPSDRFSAERTGGSVSTLTIQRTQQEDSAVYLCASSFESSNEQFFGPGTRLTVL.

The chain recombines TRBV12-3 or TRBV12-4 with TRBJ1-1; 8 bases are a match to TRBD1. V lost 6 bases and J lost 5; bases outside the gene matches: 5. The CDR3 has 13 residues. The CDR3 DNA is TGTGCCAGCAGCAGGGGGCGCGTTACTGAAGCTTTCTTT. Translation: CASSRGRVTEAFF.

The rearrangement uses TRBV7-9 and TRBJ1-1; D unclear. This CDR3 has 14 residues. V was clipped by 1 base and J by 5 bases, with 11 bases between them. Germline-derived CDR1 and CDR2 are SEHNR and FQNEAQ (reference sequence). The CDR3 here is CASSLEWGGTEAFF. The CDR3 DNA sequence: TGTGCCAGCAGCTTAGAGTGGGGAGGGACTGAAGCTTTCTTT.

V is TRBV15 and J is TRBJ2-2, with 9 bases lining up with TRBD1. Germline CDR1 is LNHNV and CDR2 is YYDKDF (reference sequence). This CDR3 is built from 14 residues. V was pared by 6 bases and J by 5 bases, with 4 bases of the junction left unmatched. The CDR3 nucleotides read TGTGCCACCAGGGGACAGGGCAGAACCGGGGAGCTGTTTTTT. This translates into CATRGQGRTGELFF.

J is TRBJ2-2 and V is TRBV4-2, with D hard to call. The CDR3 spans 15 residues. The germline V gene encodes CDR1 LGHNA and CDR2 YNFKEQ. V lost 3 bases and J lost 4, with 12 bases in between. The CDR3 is CASSQETATTGELFF. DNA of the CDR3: TGTGCCAGCAGCCAGGAGACCGCGACCACCGGGGAGCTGTTTTTT.

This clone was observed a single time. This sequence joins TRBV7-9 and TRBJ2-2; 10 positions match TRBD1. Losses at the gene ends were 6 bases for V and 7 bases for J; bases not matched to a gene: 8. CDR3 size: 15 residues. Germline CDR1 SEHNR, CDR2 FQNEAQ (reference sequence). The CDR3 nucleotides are TGTGCCAGCAGAGGTGGACAGGGGGGTATCGGGGAGCTGTTTTTT. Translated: CASRGGQGGIGELFF. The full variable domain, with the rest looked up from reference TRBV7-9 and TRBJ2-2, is DTGVSQNPRHKITKRGQNVTFRCDPISEHNRLYWYRQTLGQGPEFLTYFQNEAQLEKSRLLSDRFSAERPKGSFSTLEIQRTEQGDSAMYLCASRGGQGGIGELFFGEGSRLTVL.

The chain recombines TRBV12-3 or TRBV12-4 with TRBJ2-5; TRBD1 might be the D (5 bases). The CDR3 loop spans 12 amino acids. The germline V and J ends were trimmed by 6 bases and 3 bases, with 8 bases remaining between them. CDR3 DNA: TGTGCCAGCAGCCAGACAGAAGAGACCCAGTACTTC. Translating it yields CASSQTEETQYF.

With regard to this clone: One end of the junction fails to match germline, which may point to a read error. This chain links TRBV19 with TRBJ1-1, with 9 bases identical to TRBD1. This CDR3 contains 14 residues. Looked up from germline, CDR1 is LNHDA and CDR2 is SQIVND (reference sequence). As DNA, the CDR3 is TGTGCCAGTAGCCGAGGACAGGGGAACACTGGAGCTTTCTTT. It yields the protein CASSRGQGNTGAFF.

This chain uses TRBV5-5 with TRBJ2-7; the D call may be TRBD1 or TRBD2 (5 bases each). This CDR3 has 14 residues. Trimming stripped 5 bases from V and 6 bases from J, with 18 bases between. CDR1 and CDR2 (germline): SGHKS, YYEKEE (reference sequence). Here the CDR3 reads CASRGEGRFPEQYV. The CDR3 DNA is TGTGCCAGCAGAGGCGAGGGGCGCTTCCCCGAGCAGTACGTC.

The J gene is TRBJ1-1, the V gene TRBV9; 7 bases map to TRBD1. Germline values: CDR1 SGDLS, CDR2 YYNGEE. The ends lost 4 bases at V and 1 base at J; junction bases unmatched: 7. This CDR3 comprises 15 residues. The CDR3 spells CASSPGGTANTEAFF. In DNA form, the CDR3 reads TGTGCCAGCAGCCCAGGGGGGACGGCGAACACTGAAGCTTTCTTT.

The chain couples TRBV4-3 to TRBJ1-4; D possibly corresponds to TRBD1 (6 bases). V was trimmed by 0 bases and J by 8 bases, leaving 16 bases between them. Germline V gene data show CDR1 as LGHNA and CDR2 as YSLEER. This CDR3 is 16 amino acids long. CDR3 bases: TGCGCCAGCAGCCAAGACCCCGGGACAAGAGGGGAAAAACTGTTTTTT. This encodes CASSQDPGTRGEKLFF.

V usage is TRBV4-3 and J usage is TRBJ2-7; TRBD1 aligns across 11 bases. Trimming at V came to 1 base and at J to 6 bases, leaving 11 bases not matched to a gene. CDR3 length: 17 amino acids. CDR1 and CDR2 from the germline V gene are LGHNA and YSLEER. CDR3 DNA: TGCGCCAGCAGCCAAGCGGACAGGGGGCTCCCTTGGGGCGAGCAGTACGTC. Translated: CASSQADRGLPWGEQYV.

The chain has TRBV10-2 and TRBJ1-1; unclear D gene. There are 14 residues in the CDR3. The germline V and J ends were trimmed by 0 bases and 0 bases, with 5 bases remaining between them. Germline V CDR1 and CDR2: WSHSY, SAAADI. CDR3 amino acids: CASSESSVNTEAFF. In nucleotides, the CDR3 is TGCGCCAGCAGTGAGTCCTCAGTGAACACTGAAGCTTTCTTT.

In DNA, the CDR3 is TGCGCCAGCGGGGCGGCGGGGGGCCCTAGGGAGCAGTTCTTC. Protein product: CASGAAGGPREQFF. The chain employs TRBV5-1 and TRBJ2-1, with 8 nucleotides matching TRBD2. Germline lookup yields CDR1 SGHRS and CDR2 YFSETQ. Trimming removed 7 bases from V and 10 bases from J; junction bases left unmatched: 13. This CDR3 is 14 amino acids long. Using reference TRBV5-1 and TRBJ2-1 for the parts outside the CDR3, the full variable domain is KAGVTQTPRYLIKTRGQQVTLSCSPISGHRSVSWYQQTPGQGLQFLFEYFSETQRNKGNFPGRFSGRQFSNSRSEMNVSTLELGDSALYLCASGAAGGPREQFFGPGTRLTVL.

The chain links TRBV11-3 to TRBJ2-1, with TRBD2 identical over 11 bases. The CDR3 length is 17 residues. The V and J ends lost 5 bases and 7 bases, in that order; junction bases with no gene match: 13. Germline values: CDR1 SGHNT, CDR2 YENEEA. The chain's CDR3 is CASSPRVISGGANEQFF. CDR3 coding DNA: TGTGCCAGCAGCCCCCGGGTGATTAGCGGGGGGGCAAATGAGCAGTTCTTC.

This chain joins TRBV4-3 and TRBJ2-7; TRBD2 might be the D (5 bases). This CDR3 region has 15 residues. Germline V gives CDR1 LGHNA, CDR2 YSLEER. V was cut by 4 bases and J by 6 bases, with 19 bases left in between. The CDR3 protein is CASSRSQERVSEQYF. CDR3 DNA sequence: TGCGCCAGCAGCCGGAGCCAGGAGAGGGTAAGCGAGCAGTACTTC.

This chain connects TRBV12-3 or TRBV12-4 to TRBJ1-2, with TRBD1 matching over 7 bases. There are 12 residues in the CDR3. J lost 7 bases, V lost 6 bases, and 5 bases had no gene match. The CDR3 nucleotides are TGTGCCAGCAGCCGACAGGGTGGTGGCTACACCTTC. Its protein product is CASSRQGGGYTF.

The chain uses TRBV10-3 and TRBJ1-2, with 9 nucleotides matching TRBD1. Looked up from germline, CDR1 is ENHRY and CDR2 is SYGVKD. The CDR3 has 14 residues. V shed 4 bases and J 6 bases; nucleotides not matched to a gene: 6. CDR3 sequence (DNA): TGTGCCATCAGTGGGGGACAGGGCGAACATGGCTACACCTTC. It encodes CAISGGQGEHGYTF.

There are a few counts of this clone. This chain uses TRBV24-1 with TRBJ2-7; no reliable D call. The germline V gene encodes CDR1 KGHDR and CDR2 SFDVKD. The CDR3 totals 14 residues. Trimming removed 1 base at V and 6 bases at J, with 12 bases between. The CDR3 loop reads CATSDFPSSGEQYF. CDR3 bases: TGTGCCACCAGTGATTTCCCAAGTTCAGGCGAGCAGTACTTC.

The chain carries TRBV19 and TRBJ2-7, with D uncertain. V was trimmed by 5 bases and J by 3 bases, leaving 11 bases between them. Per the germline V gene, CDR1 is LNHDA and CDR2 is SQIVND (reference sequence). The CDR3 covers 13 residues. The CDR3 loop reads CASSAPGYYEQYF. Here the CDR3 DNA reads TGTGCCAGTAGTGCCCCAGGATACTACGAGCAGTACTTC.